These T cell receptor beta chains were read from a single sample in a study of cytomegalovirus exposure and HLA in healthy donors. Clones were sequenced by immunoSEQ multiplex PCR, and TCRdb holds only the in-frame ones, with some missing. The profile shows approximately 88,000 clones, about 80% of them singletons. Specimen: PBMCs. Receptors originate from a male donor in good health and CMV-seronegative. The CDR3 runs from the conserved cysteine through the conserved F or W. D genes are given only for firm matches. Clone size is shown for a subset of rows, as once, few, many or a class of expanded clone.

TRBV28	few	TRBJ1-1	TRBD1	TGTGCCAGCAGTCCTCCGACAGGGGAATTGACTGAAGCTTTCTTT	CASSPPTGELTEAFF
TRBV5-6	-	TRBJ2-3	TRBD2	TGTGCCAGCAGCTTGCTTGCTAGCGGAGTGGGGGGGGATACGCAGTATTTT	CASSLLASGVGGDTQYF
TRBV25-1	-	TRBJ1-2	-	TGTGCCAGCAGTGCGGACAGAAAGAACTATGGCTACACCTTC	CASSADRKNYGYTF
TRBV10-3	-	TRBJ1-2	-	TGTGCCATCAGTATAGTCGATGGGGGGTCCGATGGCTACACCTTC	CAISIVDGGSDGYTF
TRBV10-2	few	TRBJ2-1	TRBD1	TGCGCCAGCAGTGAAAGGACAGGCTCCTACAATGAGCAGTTCTTC	CASSERTGSYNEQFF
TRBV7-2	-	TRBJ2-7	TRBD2	TGTGCCAGCGCTAGCGGGTACGAGCAGTACTTC	CASASGYEQYF
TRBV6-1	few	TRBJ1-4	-	TGTGCCAGCATCCACGGAGGCGCAGGGGATGAAAAACTGTTTTTT	CASIHGGAGDEKLFF
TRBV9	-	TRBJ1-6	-	TGTGCCAGCAGCGTAGGACAACTTATAAATTCACCCCTCCACTTT	CASSVGQLINSPLHF
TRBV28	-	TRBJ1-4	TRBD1	TGTGCCAGCAACTCAGACAGGGAAGATGAAAAACTGTTTTTT	CASNSDREDEKLFF
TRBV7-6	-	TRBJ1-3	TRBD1	TGTGCCAGCAGCTTGGGGACAGGGGTTTCCGGAAACACCATATATTTT	CASSLGTGVSGNTIYF
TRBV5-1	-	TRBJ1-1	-	TGCGCCAGCAGCTTGGAGAGGGGGTCGAACACTGAAGCTTTCTTT	CASSLERGSNTEAFF
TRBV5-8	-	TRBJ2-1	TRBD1	TGTGCCAGCAGCACCACAGGGGCCCAAATATACAATGAGCAGTTCTTC	CASSTTGAQIYNEQFF
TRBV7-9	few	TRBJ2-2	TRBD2	TGTGCCAGCAGCCCAACAGGACTAGCTAACACCGGGGAGCTGTTTTTT	CASSPTGLANTGELFF
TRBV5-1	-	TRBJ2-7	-	TGCGCCAGCAGCTTATTACAGGGATCCTACGAGCAGTACTTC	CASSLLQGSYEQYF